Here is one T cell receptor (beta chain) with its context. One base away lies a much larger clone, so this may be a sequencing read error. This entry belongs to a study of response to subunit inactivated influenza vaccine. Germline V lookup: CDR1 SGHTA, CDR2 FQGNSA. With 0 bases clipped from V and 3 bases from J, the junction kept 1 base outside the gene matches. The CDR3 is 14 amino acids. TCRdb passed the RT-PCR reads through MiXCR, listing each CDR3 protein once. The sample holds some 500,000 distinct CDR3 sequences, 10% to 15% seen once. The chain recombines TRBV7-2 with TRBJ2-7; 8 bases are shared with TRBD1. The sequencing here drew on PBMCs from blood, taken 40 to 50 days after vaccination. This clonotype originated in a man aged 45-65 years who received an inactivated influenza vaccine. The CDR3 here is CASSLAQGDYEQYF. CDR3 in DNA: TGTGCCAGCAGCTTAGCACAGGGGGACTACGAGCAGTACTTC.